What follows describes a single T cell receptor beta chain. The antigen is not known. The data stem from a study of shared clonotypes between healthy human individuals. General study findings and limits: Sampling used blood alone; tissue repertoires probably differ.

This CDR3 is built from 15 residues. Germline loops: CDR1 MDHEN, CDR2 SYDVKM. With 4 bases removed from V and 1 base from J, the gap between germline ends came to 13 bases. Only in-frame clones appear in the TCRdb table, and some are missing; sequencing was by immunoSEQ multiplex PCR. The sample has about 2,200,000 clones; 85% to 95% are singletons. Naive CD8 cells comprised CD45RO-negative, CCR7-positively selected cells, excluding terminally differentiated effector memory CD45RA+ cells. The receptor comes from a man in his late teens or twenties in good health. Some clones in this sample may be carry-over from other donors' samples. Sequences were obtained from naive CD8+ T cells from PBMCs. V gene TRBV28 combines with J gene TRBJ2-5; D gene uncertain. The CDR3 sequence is CASSYVLSAQETQYF. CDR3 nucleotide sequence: TGTGCCAGCAGTTATGTTTTGAGCGCCCAAGAGACCCAGTACTTC.